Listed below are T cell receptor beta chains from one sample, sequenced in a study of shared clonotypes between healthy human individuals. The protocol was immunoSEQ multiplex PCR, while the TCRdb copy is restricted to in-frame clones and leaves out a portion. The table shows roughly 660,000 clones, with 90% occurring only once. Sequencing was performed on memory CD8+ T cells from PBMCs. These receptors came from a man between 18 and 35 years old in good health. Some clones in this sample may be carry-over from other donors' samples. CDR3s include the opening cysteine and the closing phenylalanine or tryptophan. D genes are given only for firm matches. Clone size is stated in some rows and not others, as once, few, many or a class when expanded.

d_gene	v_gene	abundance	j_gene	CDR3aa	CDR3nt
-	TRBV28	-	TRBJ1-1	CASSLPGNTEAFF	TGTGCCAGCAGTTTACCGGGGAACACTGAAGCTTTCTTT
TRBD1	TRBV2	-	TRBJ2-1	CASSDPGGTHNEQFF	TGTGCCAGCAGTGATCCAGGGGGAACCCACAATGAGCAGTTCTTC
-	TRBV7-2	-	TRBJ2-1	CASSLAPLMPNNEQFF	TGTGCCAGCAGCTTAGCCCCACTAATGCCTAACAATGAGCAGTTCTTC
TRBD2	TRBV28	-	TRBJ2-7	CVPEVAGGRHYEQYF	TGTGTACCAGAAGTAGCGGGAGGGCGCCACTACGAGCAGTACTTC
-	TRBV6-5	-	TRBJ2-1	CASSYYPSNEQFF	TGTGCCAGCAGTTACTACCCCAGCAATGAGCAGTTCTTC
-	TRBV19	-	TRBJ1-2	CASSIYARRAGGYGYTF	TGTGCCAGTAGTATCTATGCCAGGCGGGCCGGAGGCTATGGCTACACCTTC
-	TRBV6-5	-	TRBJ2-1	CASFGGTAFGEQFF	TGTGCCAGTTTTGGGGGGACAGCGTTCGGTGAGCAGTTCTTC
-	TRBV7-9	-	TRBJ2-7	CASSSKARGRNSYEQYF	TGTGCCAGCAGCTCTAAAGCGAGGGGCCGAAATAGCTACGAGCAGTACTTC
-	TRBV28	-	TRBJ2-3	CASSPDTQYF	TGTGCCAGCAGTCCGGATACGCAGTATTTT
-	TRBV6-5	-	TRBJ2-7	CASSAREQYF	TGTGCCAGCAGTGCCAGAGAGCAGTACTTC
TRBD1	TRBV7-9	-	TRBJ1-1	CASSPYGQGNTEAFF	TGTGCCAGCAGCCCCTATGGACAGGGGAACACTGAAGCTTTCTTT
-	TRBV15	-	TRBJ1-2	CATSRTGLSSTGYTF	TGTGCCACCAGCAGAACCGGACTCTCTTCCACTGGCTACACCTTC
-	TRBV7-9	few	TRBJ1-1	CASSQGGDTEAFF	TGTGCCAGCAGCCAGGGAGGGGACACTGAAGCTTTCTTT
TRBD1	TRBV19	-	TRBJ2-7	CASSIWDRKYEQYF	TGTGCCAGTAGTATCTGGGACAGAAAATACGAGCAGTACTTC
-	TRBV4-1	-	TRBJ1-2	CASSQALGASNYGYTF	TGCGCCAGCAGCCAAGCTTTGGGAGCCTCTAACTATGGCTACACCTTC
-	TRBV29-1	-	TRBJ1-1	CSVGENTEAFF	TGCAGCGTTGGGGAGAACACTGAAGCTTTCTTT
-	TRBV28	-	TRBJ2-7	CASSPLGPHYLHF	TGTGCCAGCAGCCCCCTGGGGCCACATTATCTGCACTTC
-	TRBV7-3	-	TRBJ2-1	CASSLVPSDEQFF	TGTGCCAGCAGCTTAGTTCCTTCCGATGAGCAGTTCTTC
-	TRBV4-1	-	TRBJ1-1	CASSPQGTEAFF	TGCGCCAGCAGCCCCCAGGGGACTGAAGCTTTCTTT
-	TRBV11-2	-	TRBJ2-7	CASSLPGAQSEQYF	TGTGCCAGCAGCTTACCAGGGGCCCAGTCCGAGCAGTACTTC
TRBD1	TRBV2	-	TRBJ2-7	CASLRQGMGTYEQYF	TGTGCCAGCCTCCGACAGGGGATGGGGACCTACGAGCAGTACTTC
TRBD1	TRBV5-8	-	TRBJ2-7	CASSPGQGAHEQYF	TGTGCCAGCAGCCCGGGACAGGGGGCCCACGAGCAGTACTTC